One sample yielded the 27 T cell receptor beta chains listed below, sequenced in a study of blood T cell repertoires in COVID-19. TCRdb keeps only in-frame clones here, not all; method: immunoSEQ multiplex PCR. The sample includes 150,000 to 200,000 clones, roughly 80% of them seen just once. The sequenced material came from peripheral blood. Receptors were obtained from a man aged 60-69 years with active or convalescent COVID-19.

The gene calls are TRBV4-1 and TRBJ1-6, with 7 bases matching TRBD1. Germline trimming cut 2 bases from V and 6 bases from J; bases unmatched to any gene: 10. Germline V gene sequence: CDR1 MGHRA, CDR2 YSYEKL. The CDR3 is 17 residues long. Here the CDR3 DNA reads TGCGCCAGCAGCCAATCGACAGGGTGGGGGATTAATTCACCCCTCCACTTT. Protein product: CASSQSTGWGINSPLHF.

The rearrangement uses TRBV25-1 and TRBJ1-6; D call uncertain. The length of the CDR3 is 18 residues. CDR1 MGHDK and CDR2 SYGVNS come from the germline V gene. Trimming left V 1 base short and J 14 bases short, with 27 bases between. The CDR3 nucleotides read TGTGCCAGCAGTGAATCTCTGGGAGGAGTGGGAGCTTTGTCGACCCTCCACTTT. It encodes CASSESLGGVGALSTLHF.

This chain connects TRBV6-1 to TRBJ2-1; 10 bases line up with TRBD2. Germline loops: CDR1 MNHNS, CDR2 SASEGT. The CDR3 runs 16 residues. V trimming: 2 bases; J trimming: 7 bases; junction bases outside the gene matches: 8. The CDR3 loop is CASSEQGTSVTNEQFF. The CDR3 DNA sequence: TGTGCCAGCAGTGAACAAGGGACTAGCGTAACAAATGAGCAGTTCTTC.

A few counts support this clone. This chain joins TRBV4-3 and TRBJ1-2, with unresolved D. Trimming took 1 base from V and 5 from J, leaving 14 bases between them. Germline assignment: CDR1 LGHNA and CDR2 YSLEER. CDR3 length: 15 residues. DNA of the CDR3: TGCGCCAGCAGCCAAGGGTTGGGCTCTGCTTATGGCTACACCTTC. This translates into CASSQGLGSAYGYTF.

The chain is built from TRBV7-2 and TRBJ2-3, with 7 positions matching TRBD2. The germline V gene encodes CDR1 SGHTA and CDR2 FQGNSA. The CDR3 length is 15 residues. The V segment lost 8 bases and the J segment 0 bases; nucleotides outside the gene matches: 8. CDR3 bases: TGTGCCAGCGGGAGGGCGACTACTAGCACAGATACGCAGTATTTT. This translates into CASGRATTSTDTQYF.

A few counts support this clone. This chain links TRBV24-1 with TRBJ1-2; 8 bases are a match to TRBD1. The CDR3 has 14 residues. Per the germline V gene, CDR1 is KGHDR and CDR2 is SFDVKD. V lost 5 bases and J lost 8; bases outside the gene matches: 9. The CDR3 spells CATSGVTGVSGYTF. DNA of the CDR3: TGTGCCACCAGTGGGGTGACAGGGGTTAGCGGCTACACCTTC.

This clone was found once. The V call is TRBV5-4, the J call TRBJ2-3; 7 positions match TRBD1. With V trimmed by 4 bases and J by 3 bases, 8 bases remained unmatched. Germline assignment: CDR1 SGHNT and CDR2 YYREEE (reference sequence). This CDR3 region has 15 residues. The DNA of the CDR3 is TGTGCCAGCAGCCGACAGGGTCTTAGGACAGATACGCAGTATTTT. This codes for CASSRQGLRTDTQYF.

This chain connects TRBV20-1 to TRBJ1-6, with D possibly matching TRBD1 (5 bases). This CDR3 is built from 11 residues. CDR1 and CDR2 (germline): DFQATT, SNEGSKA (reference sequence). V was cut by 6 bases and J by 8 bases, with 8 bases left in between. CDR3 residues: CSAEGHSPLHF. CDR3 sequence (DNA): TGCAGTGCGGAGGGACATTCACCCCTCCACTTT.

This sequence joins TRBV6-2 or TRBV6-3 and TRBJ1-6; TRBD1 is a possible D gene (5 bases). The V gene's germline CDR1 is MNHEY and CDR2 SVGEGT. The CDR3 has 15 residues. V lost 6 bases and J 7 bases, leaving 16 bases between the germline ends. CDR3 DNA sequence: TGTGCCAGCAGCTCTCCGGGACGGGGGAATTCACCCCTCCACTTT. As protein: CASSSPGRGNSPLHF.

The genes are TRBV5-4 and TRBJ1-2, with D perhaps TRBD1 (6 bases). The CDR3 runs to 14 residues. Germline lookup yields CDR1 SGHNT and CDR2 YYREEE (reference sequence). Trimming stripped 4 bases from V and 8 bases from J, with 18 bases between. CDR3 sequence: CASSLGAGHGGYTF. The DNA of the CDR3 is TGTGCCAGCAGCCTGGGGGCAGGGCACGGCGGCTACACCTTC.

The J gene is TRBJ1-4, the V gene TRBV19, with a weak D call TRBD1 (5 bases). Trimming took off 6 bases at V and 0 bases at J, with 11 bases between the two ends. The CDR3 contains 15 residues. In germline, CDR1 is LNHDA, CDR2 SQIVND (reference sequence). The CDR3 loop reads CASSLTAATNEKLFF. CDR3 nucleotides: TGTGCCAGTAGCTTGACAGCCGCAACTAATGAAAAACTGTTTTTT.

The gene calls are TRBV6-2 or TRBV6-3 and TRBJ2-7; 7 bases are shared with TRBD1. V shed 4 bases and J 3 bases; nucleotides not matched to a gene: 12. This CDR3 has 16 residues. Germline CDR1 reads MNHEY; CDR2 reads SVGEGT. The DNA of the CDR3 is TGTGCCAGCAGTTTTTCCCGGGACAGACTTATCTACGAGCAGTACTTC. Translating gives CASSFSRDRLIYEQYF.

The chain is built from TRBV9 and TRBJ2-1, with 9 positions matching TRBD1. J gave up 2 bases and V 3 bases, and 3 bases lay outside the gene matches. From germline, CDR1 is SGDLS and CDR2 YYNGEE. The CDR3 has 15 residues. The CDR3 region has the DNA TGTGCCAGCAGCGCCGGACAGGGGCCCTACAATGAGCAGTTCTTC. Amino acids: CASSAGQGPYNEQFF.

CDR3 DNA sequence: TGTGCCAGCAGCTTAAGAGGGAAGGGGGAGCTGTTTTTT. Its translation: CASSLRGKGELFF. The rearrangement uses TRBV11-3 and TRBJ2-2; tentative D call: TRBD2 (5 bases). V lost 2 bases and J 8 bases, leaving 9 bases between the germline ends. The CDR3 has 13 amino acids. Per germline, CDR1 SGHNT and CDR2 YENEEA.

The chain combines TRBV7-8 with TRBJ2-2; TRBD2 matches at 7 bases. CDR1 is SGHVS, CDR2 FQNEAQ, per germline. V lost 3 bases and J lost 4; bases outside the gene matches: 2. The CDR3 consists of 14 residues. The CDR3 coding sequence is TGTGCCAGCAGCTTTACTAGCGCCACCGGGGAGCTGTTTTTT. This translates into CASSFTSATGELFF. The full variable domain, in which reference TRBV7-8 and TRBJ2-2 provide the parts outside the CDR3, is GAGVSQSPRYKVAKRGQDVALRCDPISGHVSLFWYQQALGQGPEFLTYFQNEAQLDKSGLPSDRFFAERPEGSVSTLKIQRTQQEDSAVYLCASSFTSATGELFFGEGSRLTVL.

This rearrangement joins TRBV7-2 to TRBJ2-4; TRBD2 matches 7 bases. V shed 5 bases, J shed 6 bases, and the junction held 19 bases outside the gene matches. The germline V gene encodes CDR1 SGHTA and CDR2 FQGNSA. The CDR3 is 18 amino acids. The CDR3 DNA is TGTGCCAGCAGCAATGCGGGGGTTGGGGTTTTAGGGGCAAACATTCAGTACTTC. It encodes CASSNAGVGVLGANIQYF.

The rearrangement uses TRBV24-1 and TRBJ2-5; D gene unclear. Trimming left V 5 bases short and J 12 bases short, with 18 bases between. Germline lookup yields CDR1 KGHDR and CDR2 SFDVKD. The CDR3 is made up of 13 amino acids. The CDR3 nucleotides read TGTGCCACCAGTGGTCCCCAGGCAGGTCCCGAGTACTTC. It yields the protein CATSGPQAGPEYF.

V is TRBV7-3 and J is TRBJ2-7; 9 nucleotides match TRBD2. Germline values: CDR1 SGHTA, CDR2 FQGTGA. Trimming took 1 base from V and 7 from J; bases not matched to a gene: 2. The CDR3 has 13 residues. As DNA, the CDR3 is TGTGCCAGCAGCTTAAATGCGGGAGGGGAGCAGTACTTC. It codes for CASSLNAGGEQYF.

The rearrangement uses TRBV15 and TRBJ2-7; tentative D call: TRBD1 (6 bases). Germline CDR1 is LNHNV and CDR2 is YYDKDF (reference sequence). Deletions cut 4 bases from V and 5 bases from J, with 12 bases between. This CDR3 region has 13 residues. The DNA for the CDR3 is TGTGCCACCAGCATCAGCCCAGGGGACGAGCAGTACTTC. Encoded protein: CATSISPGDEQYF.

This clone was seen a few times. This chain links TRBV5-4 with TRBJ2-7, with D unresolved. V was clipped by 0 bases and J by 6 bases, with 10 bases between them. The CDR3 extends over 13 amino acids. Germline V gene data show CDR1 as SGHNT and CDR2 as YYREEE (reference sequence). The CDR3 reads CASSLGQASEQYF. In nucleotides, the CDR3 is TGTGCCAGCAGCTTGGGGCAGGCCTCCGAGCAGTACTTC. The complete variable domain, with remaining parts taken from reference TRBV5-4 and TRBJ2-7, reads ETGVTQSPTHLIKTRGQQVTLRCSSQSGHNTVSWYQQALGQGPQFIFQYYREEENGRGNFPPRFSGLQFPNYSSELNVNALELDDSALYLCASSLGQASEQYFGPGTRLTVT.

The chain recombines TRBV28 with TRBJ1-2; 8 bases are a match to TRBD1. In germline, CDR1 is MDHEN, CDR2 SYDVKM. Trimming cost V 7 bases and J 8 bases; bases outside gene matches: 9. The CDR3 sequence is 13 residues long. The CDR3 sequence is CASTEAGGVGYTF. The CDR3, as DNA: TGTGCCAGCACCGAAGCAGGGGGCGTAGGCTACACCTTC.

V is TRBV7-9 and J is TRBJ2-2, with 8 bases identical to TRBD2. The CDR3 is 18 residues long. Unmatched junction bases numbered 13, after V lost 7 bases and J lost 0 bases. Germline V gives CDR1 SEHNR, CDR2 FQNEAQ (reference sequence). CDR3 coding DNA: TGTGCCAGCACCCCTGCGAGAGCGGGGGTTACGAACACCGGGGAGCTGTTTTTT. Protein sequence: CASTPARAGVTNTGELFF. The whole variable domain, remainder taken from reference TRBV7-9 and TRBJ2-2, is DTGVSQNPRHKITKRGQNVTFRCDPISEHNRLYWYRQTLGQGPEFLTYFQNEAQLEKSRLLSDRFSAERPKGSFSTLEIQRTEQGDSAMYLCASTPARAGVTNTGELFFGEGSRLTVL.

The V and J genes are TRBV7-2 and TRBJ1-2; D possibly corresponds to TRBD1 (5 bases). This CDR3 contains 13 residues. In germline, CDR1 is SGHTA, CDR2 FQGNSA. The ends were cut back, 3 bases at V and 1 base at J, with 6 bases in the middle. For the CDR3, the DNA is TGTGCCAGCAGCTTCGACAGTAACTATGGCTACACCTTC. The encoded protein is CASSFDSNYGYTF.

V is TRBV28 and J is TRBJ1-3; TRBD1 is a possible D gene (6 bases). The CDR3 consists of 14 residues. Trimming cost V 3 bases and J 4 bases, with 10 bases left between them. Germline lookup yields CDR1 MDHEN and CDR2 SYDVKM. The CDR3 reads CASSLGGPGNTIYF. CDR3 sequence (DNA): TGTGCCAGCAGTTTGGGGGGGCCCGGAAACACCATATATTTT. Supplemented by reference TRBV28 and TRBJ1-3, the full variable domain reads DVKVTQSSRYLVKRTGEKVFLECVQDMDHENMFWYRQDPGLGLRLIYFSYDVKMKEKGDIPEGYSVSREKKERFSLILESASTNQTSMYLCASSLGGPGNTIYFGEGSWLTVV.

CDR3 in DNA: TGTGCCAGCCGGCCCCCGCGGGAGGGCTATGAGCAGTTCTTC. Translating it yields CASRPPREGYEQFF. V and J are TRBV18 and TRBJ2-1; 9 nucleotides align to TRBD2. The germline CDR1 and CDR2 sequences are KGHSH and LQKENI. The CDR3 runs 14 residues. V lost 8 bases, J lost 8 bases, and 10 bases stayed unmatched.

The chain couples TRBV9 to TRBJ2-5; a possible D gene is TRBD2 (7 bases). The germline V gene has CDR1 SGDLS and CDR2 YYNGEE. V shed 4 bases and J shed 5 bases, with 15 bases lying between them. The CDR3 has 14 amino acids. The CDR3 spells CASSPWGGDETQYF. CDR3 DNA sequence: TGTGCCAGCAGCCCTTGGGGGGGCGACGAGACCCAGTACTTC. The full variable domain, its missing parts supplied by reference TRBV9 and TRBJ2-5, is DSGVTQTPKHLITATGQRVTLRCSPRSGDLSVYWYQQSLDQGLQFLIQYYNGEERAKGNILERFSAQQFPDLHSELNLSSLELGDSALYFCASSPWGGDETQYFGPGTRLLVL.

The J gene is TRBJ2-3, the V gene TRBV19, with TRBD2 matching 8 bases. With V trimmed by 5 bases and J by 5 bases, 12 bases remained unmatched. The germline V gene has CDR1 LNHDA and CDR2 SQIVND (reference sequence). The CDR3 loop spans 16 amino acids. CDR3 amino acids: CASSPPGSGSVDTQYF. The CDR3 DNA is TGTGCCAGTAGTCCCCCAGGGAGCGGGAGCGTAGATACGCAGTATTTT.